This TCR beta chain was identified during a study of T-cell reconstitution after alpha-beta-depleted transplantation in children. V shed 6 bases, J shed 8 bases, and the junction held 14 bases outside the gene matches. The CDR3 spans 15 residues. In its sample, this clonotype was seen many times. Unique molecular identifiers were incorporated during preparation of the TCRbeta library. One entry per CDR3 protein, called by TCRdb with MiXCR from the PCR reads. The sample shows approximately 200,000 distinct CDR3 sequences, roughly 6.3% of them seen only once. The receptor was derived from a girl less than two years old with combined immunodeficiency, due to receive a stem cell transplant. The starting material was PBMCs, obtained before TCRalphabeta/CD19-depleted stem cell transplant. V is TRBV12-3 or TRBV12-4 and J is TRBJ1-2; 8 bases match TRBD1. The CDR3 spells CASSTVRQGRHGYTF. As DNA, the CDR3 is TGTGCCAGCAGCACCGTAAGACAGGGGAGGCACGGCTACACCTTC.